Listed here are 28 T cell receptor beta chains from one sample, sequenced in a study of blood T cell repertoires in COVID-19 (dated by TCRdb to between 2020 and 2021). The library was obtained by the immunoSEQ multiplex PCR assay. TCRdb took this table from immuneACCESS and kept in-frame rearrangements with V and J called. Such tables lack part of the clones; where checked against another copy, unresolved V genes explain under half of the gap, and the rest is unexplained. The sample records over 100,000 clones, roughly 88% of which are singletons. The ten largest clones take up roughly 0.89% of the sample. The source material was peripheral blood. The receptors were sampled from a woman in her 70s with acute or convalescent COVID-19.

The chain carries TRBV30 and TRBJ1-3; D possibly corresponds to TRBD1 (6 bases). Per the germline V gene, CDR1 is GTSNPN and CDR2 is SVGIG (reference sequence). Deletions cut 2 bases from V and 0 bases from J, with 8 bases between. The CDR3 length is 14 residues. The CDR3 loop reads CAWSTGYSGNTIYF. CDR3 DNA sequence: TGTGCCTGGAGTACAGGGTACTCTGGAAACACCATATATTTT.

The chain uses TRBV5-6 and TRBJ1-2, with 8 positions matching TRBD1. Germline V gives CDR1 SGHDT, CDR2 YYEEEE. The CDR3 totals 15 residues. The junction had 10 bases not matched to a gene; V was cut back by 2 bases and J by 7 bases. The CDR3 is CASSFDGQGYSGYTF. Here the CDR3 DNA reads TGTGCCAGCAGCTTCGACGGACAGGGCTATAGTGGCTACACCTTC.

This chain links TRBV6-5 with TRBJ1-6; D is possibly TRBD1 (6 bases). CDR1 and CDR2 (germline): MNHEY, SVGAGI. Trimming took 6 bases from V and 7 from J, leaving 16 bases between them. This CDR3 has 15 amino acids. CDR3 sequence reads: CASSLLPGTNSPLHF. In nucleotides, the CDR3 is TGTGCCAGCAGCCTTCTTCCGGGGACAAATTCACCCCTCCACTTT.

The CDR3 protein is CATSDRTGGETQYF. Here the CDR3 DNA reads TGTGCCACCAGTGATCGGACAGGCGGAGAGACCCAGTACTTC. The rearrangement joins TRBV24-1 to TRBJ2-5; 7 bases map to TRBD1. The V gene's germline CDR1 is KGHDR and CDR2 SFDVKD. V shed 3 bases, J shed 4 bases, and the junction held 4 bases outside the gene matches. CDR3 size: 14 residues.

Comments on this clone: The sample carries other DNA sequences with the same CDR3. V usage is TRBV6-5 and J usage is TRBJ2-3; D gene unclear. The germline V gene encodes CDR1 MNHEY and CDR2 SVGAGI. The CDR3 consists of 14 residues. Trimming took off 6 bases at V and 2 bases at J, with 12 bases between the two ends. CDR3 bases: TGTGCCAGCAGCCCCGACTGGTCCACAGATACGCAGTATTTT. Encoded protein: CASSPDWSTDTQYF.

The V gene is TRBV7-9, the J gene TRBJ1-1; the D is unclear. V lost 7 bases and J 1 base, leaving 16 bases between the germline ends. Germline CDR1 reads SEHNR; CDR2 reads FQNEAQ (reference sequence). The CDR3 is made up of 15 amino acids. The CDR3 nucleotides read TGTGCCAGCAACACAGTTTTGGCAGGGAACACTGAAGCTTTCTTT. Translating gives CASNTVLAGNTEAFF.

The chain employs TRBV11-2 and TRBJ1-2; 9 bases line up with TRBD1. CDR1 and CDR2 (germline): SGHAT, FQNNGV. J gave up 12 bases and V 4 bases, and 9 bases lay outside the gene matches. The CDR3 is 13 residues long. For the CDR3, the DNA is TGTGCCAGCAGCTCGGGACAGGGAGGTTGGGACACCTTC. This sequence encodes CASSSGQGGWDTF.

This rearrangement joins TRBV27 to TRBJ2-4; 8 bases line up with TRBD2. This CDR3 comprises 14 residues. The junction had 9 bases not matched to a gene; V was cut back by 5 bases and J by 9 bases. Per the germline V gene, CDR1 is MNHEY and CDR2 is SMNVEV (reference sequence). CDR3 nucleotides: TGTGCCAGCAGTCCCAGGGGCCGGGAGGGCATTCAGTACTTC. It encodes CASSPRGREGIQYF.

CDR3: CASRGSGDYAIYF. As DNA, the CDR3 is TGTGCCAGCAGGGGAAGTGGCGACTACGCCATATATTTT. This sequence joins TRBV2 and TRBJ1-3; D is uncertain. Germline V CDR1 and CDR2: SNHLY, FYNNEI. The CDR3 covers 13 residues. V was shortened by 6 bases and J by 11 bases, with 17 bases between the two germline ends.

The rearrangement uses TRBV18 and TRBJ2-7, with 10 bases that match TRBD1. With V trimmed by 2 bases and J by 7 bases, 2 bases remained unmatched. Looked up from germline, CDR1 is KGHSH and CDR2 is LQKENI. The CDR3 extends over 13 amino acids. CDR3 sequence reads: CASSPKGQGEQYF. DNA of the CDR3: TGTGCCAGCTCACCAAAGGGACAGGGGGAGCAGTACTTC. Full variable domain (rest looked up from reference TRBV18 and TRBJ2-7): NAGVMQNPRHLVRRRGQEARLRCSPMKGHSHVYWYRQLPEEGLKFMVYLQKENIIDESGMPKERFSAEFPKEGPSILRIQQVVRGDSAAYFCASSPKGQGEQYFGPGTRLTVT.

The chain is built from TRBV19 and TRBJ2-7; 13 bases are a match to TRBD2. The V gene's germline CDR1 is LNHDA and CDR2 SQIVND (reference sequence). The CDR3 contains 14 residues. Unmatched junction bases numbered 1, after V lost 6 bases and J lost 2 bases. The CDR3 protein is CASRGLAGAYEQYF. CDR3 bases: TGTGCCAGTAGAGGACTAGCGGGGGCCTACGAGCAGTACTTC.

V is TRBV6-5 and J is TRBJ1-4; 8 nucleotides match TRBD1. J was trimmed by 5 bases and V by 7 bases; bases with no gene match: 6. The germline CDR1 and CDR2 sequences are MNHEY and SVGAGI. The CDR3 runs 14 residues. The CDR3 DNA follows: TGTGCCAGCACCCCGGGACAGGTCAATGAAAAACTGTTTTTT. This sequence encodes CASTPGQVNEKLFF.

V is TRBV29-1 and J is TRBJ2-1; 16 nucleotides agree with TRBD2. Germline V gene lookup returns CDR1 SQVTM and CDR2 ANQGSEA. V dropped 7 bases and J dropped 0; count of bases not matched to a gene: 6. The CDR3 extends over 17 amino acids. CDR3 loop: CSASGTSGRGSYNEQFF. The CDR3, as DNA: TGCAGCGCTTCCGGGACTAGCGGGAGGGGCTCCTACAATGAGCAGTTCTTC.

This clone occurred once. V gene TRBV25-1 combines with J gene TRBJ1-6; possible D gene TRBD1, 5 bases. Trimming removed 5 bases at V and 14 bases at J, with 16 bases between. The germline V gene has CDR1 MGHDK and CDR2 SYGVNS. This CDR3 is built from 13 residues. Written as DNA, the CDR3 is TGTGCCAGCAGTCCGGGGAGGATGGGGGCCCTCCACTTT. Encoded protein: CASSPGRMGALHF.

This rearrangement joins TRBV5-1 to TRBJ2-3; 13 positions match TRBD2. The CDR3 is made up of 17 amino acids. Trimming at V came to 5 bases and at J to 3 bases, leaving 9 bases not matched to a gene. Germline CDR1 and CDR2: SGHRS and YFSETQ. Here the CDR3 DNA reads TGCGCCAGCAGTCGGACAGGGGGACTAGCGGGAACAGATACGCAGTATTTT. Translating gives CASSRTGGLAGTDTQYF. The complete variable domain, with remaining parts taken from reference TRBV5-1 and TRBJ2-3, reads KAGVTQTPRYLIKTRGQQVTLSCSPISGHRSVSWYQQTPGQGLQFLFEYFSETQRNKGNFPGRFSGRQFSNSRSEMNVSTLELGDSALYLCASSRTGGLAGTDTQYFGPGTRLTVL.

The chain combines TRBV19 with TRBJ2-1; 7 nucleotides line up with TRBD2. This CDR3 comprises 12 residues. In germline, CDR1 is LNHDA, CDR2 SQIVND (reference sequence). V lost 4 bases to trimming and J lost 12 bases; unmatched junction nucleotides: 6. Here the CDR3 reads CASSTEAGRQFF. The CDR3 DNA reads TGTGCCAGTAGTACCGAAGCGGGAAGGCAGTTCTTC.

V is TRBV14 and J is TRBJ1-5; no reliable D call. The V end lost 0 bases, the J end lost 7 bases, and 7 bases lay between the germline ends. From germline, CDR1 is SGHDN and CDR2 FVKESK. The CDR3 runs 13 residues. CDR3 in DNA: TGTGCCAGCAGCCAAGACCCAGGCCAGCCCCAGCATTTT. This codes for CASSQDPGQPQHF.

V usage is TRBV19 and J usage is TRBJ2-1, with D perhaps matching TRBD1 (6 bases). V was trimmed by 4 bases and J by 8 bases, leaving 12 bases between them. CDR1 and CDR2 from the germline V gene are LNHDA and SQIVND (reference sequence). This CDR3 has 13 amino acids. DNA of the CDR3: TGTGCCAGTAGTAGGTTGGGGGCGGATGAGCAGTTCTTC. This gives the protein CASSRLGADEQFF.

The J gene is TRBJ2-1, the V gene TRBV6-5; D possibly corresponds to TRBD1 (6 bases). Deletions cut 6 bases from V and 7 bases from J, with 10 bases between. Per the germline V gene, CDR1 is MNHEY and CDR2 is SVGAGI. The CDR3 contains 12 residues. The CDR3 protein is CASRTTGNEQFF. In DNA, the CDR3 is TGTGCCAGCAGAACCACAGGGAATGAGCAGTTCTTC.

V and J are TRBV11-2 and TRBJ2-1; D is unresolved. Germline V gene sequence: CDR1 SGHAT, CDR2 FQNNGV. This CDR3 has 11 residues. Between the trimmed V and J ends, which lost 1 base and 8 bases, there was a span of 3 bases. CDR3 in amino acids: CASSLVYEQFF. The CDR3 region has the DNA TGTGCCAGCAGCTTAGTATATGAGCAGTTCTTC.

This clone is a singleton in its sample. This chain links TRBV7-8 with TRBJ1-5; possibly TRBD1 for D (6 bases). The germline CDR1 and CDR2 sequences are SGHVS and FQNEAQ. The CDR3 is 17 residues long. V was pared by 5 bases and J by 3 bases, with 20 bases between. In DNA form, the CDR3 reads TGTGCCAGCAGCCCTTACTCGACAGGAATCTCCAATCAGCCCCAGCATTTT. It yields the protein CASSPYSTGISNQPQHF.

This clone was seen just once. The genes are TRBV20-1 and TRBJ1-1, with 7 bases aligning to TRBD1. Germline CDR1 DFQATT, CDR2 SNEGSKA (reference sequence). Unmatched junction bases numbered 5, after V lost 4 bases and J lost 0 bases. There are 14 residues in the CDR3. The CDR3: CSATEDRLNTEAFF. The CDR3, as DNA: TGCAGTGCTACTGAGGACAGGTTGAACACTGAAGCTTTCTTT.

The chain combines TRBV29-1 with TRBJ2-3; 11 bases are a match to TRBD1. The germline CDR1 and CDR2 sequences are SQVTM and ANQGSEA. The V and J ends lost 3 bases and 4 bases, in that order; junction bases with no gene match: 6. The CDR3 spans 15 residues. The CDR3 sequence: CSVDRTGGASDTQYF. The CDR3 region has the DNA TGCAGCGTTGACCGGACAGGGGGCGCATCAGATACGCAGTATTTT.

CDR3 region: CASSRTGAGPYGYTF. The CDR3 DNA sequence: TGTGCCAGCAGCCGAACAGGGGCTGGTCCCTATGGCTACACCTTC. The chain has TRBV5-6 and TRBJ1-2; 7 bases fit TRBD1. Germline values: CDR1 SGHDT, CDR2 YYEEEE. The CDR3 loop spans 15 amino acids. The junction had 10 bases not matched to a gene; V was cut back by 4 bases and J by 4 bases.

The chain recombines TRBV12-1 with TRBJ2-7; the table's D call, TRBD2, was not checked against the DNA. TRBV12-1 is shown as a pseudogene. The CDR3 has 15 amino acids. The CDR3 bases are TGTGCCAGCAGACCCCCAGGGACTAGGGGCTACGAGCAGTACTTC. Encoded protein: CASRPPGTRGYEQYF.

This clone was picked up a small number of times. This sequence joins TRBV6-5 and TRBJ2-3; tentative D call: TRBD1 (6 bases). Germline values: CDR1 MNHEY, CDR2 SVGAGI. The CDR3 loop spans 14 amino acids. The V gene lost 6 bases and the J gene lost 0 bases, with 10 bases spanning the gap. CDR3 residues: CASRVGASTDTQYF. The CDR3 region has the DNA TGTGCCAGCAGGGTGGGGGCTAGCACAGATACGCAGTATTTT.

This chain connects TRBV6-5 to TRBJ2-3, with 9 bases lining up with TRBD1. CDR1 MNHEY and CDR2 SVGAGI come from the germline V gene. The CDR3 runs to 15 residues. Germline trimming cut 6 bases from V and 4 bases from J; bases unmatched to any gene: 8. The CDR3 here is CASSPDRGGADTQYF. The CDR3 nucleotides are TGTGCCAGCAGCCCAGACAGGGGGGGGGCAGATACGCAGTATTTT.

The V call is TRBV5-1, the J call TRBJ2-1, with 8 bases that match TRBD2. From germline, CDR1 is SGHRS and CDR2 YFSETQ. CDR3 length equals 15 residues. J lost 8 bases, V lost 0 bases, and 7 bases had no gene match. CDR3 in amino acids: CASSLESGGWDEQFF. DNA of the CDR3: TGCGCCAGCAGCTTGGAGTCGGGAGGGTGGGATGAGCAGTTCTTC.